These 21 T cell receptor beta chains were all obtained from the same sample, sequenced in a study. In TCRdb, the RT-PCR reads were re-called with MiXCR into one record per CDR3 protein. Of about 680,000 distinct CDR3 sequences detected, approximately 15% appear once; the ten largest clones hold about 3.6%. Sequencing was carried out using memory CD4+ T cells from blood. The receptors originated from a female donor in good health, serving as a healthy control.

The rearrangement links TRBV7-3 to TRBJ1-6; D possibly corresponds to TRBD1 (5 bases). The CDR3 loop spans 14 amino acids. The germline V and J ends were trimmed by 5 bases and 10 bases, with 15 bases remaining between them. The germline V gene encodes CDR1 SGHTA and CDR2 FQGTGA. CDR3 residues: CASSPGGTQSPLHF. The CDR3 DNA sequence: TGTGCCAGCAGCCCTGGTGGGACCCAATCACCCCTCCACTTT.

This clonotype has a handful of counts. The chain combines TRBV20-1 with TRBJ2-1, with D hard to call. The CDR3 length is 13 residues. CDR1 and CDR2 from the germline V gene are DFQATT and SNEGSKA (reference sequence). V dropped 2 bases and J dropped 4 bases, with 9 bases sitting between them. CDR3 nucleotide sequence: TGCAGTGCTAGATGGTTAGATTACAATGAGCAGTTCTTC. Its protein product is CSARWLDYNEQFF.

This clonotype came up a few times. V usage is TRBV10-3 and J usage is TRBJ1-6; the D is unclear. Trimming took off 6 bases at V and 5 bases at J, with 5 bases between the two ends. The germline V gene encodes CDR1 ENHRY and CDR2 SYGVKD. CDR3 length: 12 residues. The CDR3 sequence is CAIRDDNSPLHF. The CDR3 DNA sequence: TGTGCCATCAGAGATGATAATTCACCCCTCCACTTT.

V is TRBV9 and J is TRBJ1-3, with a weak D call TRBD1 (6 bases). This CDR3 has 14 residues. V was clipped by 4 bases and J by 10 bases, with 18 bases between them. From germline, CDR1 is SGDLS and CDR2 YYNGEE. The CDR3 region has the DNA TGTGCCAGCAGCATCGACGGGGGGCCTAGGACCATATATTTT. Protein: CASSIDGGPRTIYF.

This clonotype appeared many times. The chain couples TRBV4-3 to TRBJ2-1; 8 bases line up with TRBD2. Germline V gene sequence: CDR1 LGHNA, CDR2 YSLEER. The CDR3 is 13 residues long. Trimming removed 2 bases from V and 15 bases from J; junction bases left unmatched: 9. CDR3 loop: CASSQNTGTSLFF. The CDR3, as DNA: TGCGCCAGCAGCCAAAACACCGGGACTAGTCTGTTCTTC.

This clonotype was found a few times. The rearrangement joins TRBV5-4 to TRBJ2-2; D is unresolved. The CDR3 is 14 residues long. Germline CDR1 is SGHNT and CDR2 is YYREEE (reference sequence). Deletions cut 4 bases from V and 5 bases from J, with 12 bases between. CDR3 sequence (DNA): TGTGCCAGCAGCGCCGATACCCAAACCGGGGAGCTGTTTTTT. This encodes CASSADTQTGELFF.

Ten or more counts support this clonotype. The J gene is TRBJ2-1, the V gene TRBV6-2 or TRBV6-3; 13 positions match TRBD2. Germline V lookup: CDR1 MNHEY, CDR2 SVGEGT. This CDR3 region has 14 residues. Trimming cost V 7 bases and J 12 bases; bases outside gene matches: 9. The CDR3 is CASILELAGGRQFF. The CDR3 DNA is TGTGCCAGCATTCTCGAACTAGCGGGAGGGCGGCAGTTCTTC.

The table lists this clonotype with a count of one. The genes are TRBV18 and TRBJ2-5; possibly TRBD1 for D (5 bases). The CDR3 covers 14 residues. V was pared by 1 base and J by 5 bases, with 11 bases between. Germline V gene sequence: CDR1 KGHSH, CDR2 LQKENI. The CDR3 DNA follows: TGTGCCAGCTCACCACGGGGCGCGGTGGAGACCCAGTACTTC. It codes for CASSPRGAVETQYF. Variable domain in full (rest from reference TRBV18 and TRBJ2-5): NAGVMQNPRHLVRRRGQEARLRCSPMKGHSHVYWYRQLPEEGLKFMVYLQKENIIDESGMPKERFSAEFPKEGPSILRIQQVVRGDSAAYFCASSPRGAVETQYFGPGTRLLVL.

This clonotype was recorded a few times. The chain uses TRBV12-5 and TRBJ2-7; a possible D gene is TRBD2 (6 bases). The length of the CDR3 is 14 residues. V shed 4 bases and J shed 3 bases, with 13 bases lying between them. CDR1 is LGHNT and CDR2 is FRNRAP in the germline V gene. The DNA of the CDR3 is TGTGCTAGTGGTTGGGGGGTTGGTCGCTACGAGCAGTACTTC. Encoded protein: CASGWGVGRYEQYF.

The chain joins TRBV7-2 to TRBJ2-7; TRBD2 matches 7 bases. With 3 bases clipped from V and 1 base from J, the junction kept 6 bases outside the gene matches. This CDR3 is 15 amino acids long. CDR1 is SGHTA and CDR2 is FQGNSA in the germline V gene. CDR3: CASSLGGLASYEQYF. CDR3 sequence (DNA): TGTGCCAGCAGCTTGGGAGGGTTAGCGTCCTACGAGCAGTACTTC.

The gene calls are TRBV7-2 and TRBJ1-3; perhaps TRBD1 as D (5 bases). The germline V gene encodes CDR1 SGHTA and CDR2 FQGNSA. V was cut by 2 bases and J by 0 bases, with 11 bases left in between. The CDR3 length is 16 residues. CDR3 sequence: CASSLSGYTSGNTIYF. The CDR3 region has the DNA TGTGCCAGCAGCTTATCAGGGTACACCTCTGGAAACACCATATATTTT.

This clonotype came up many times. The CDR3 DNA reads as TGCAGCGTTGACGGCGACTCCTATGGCTACACCTTC. Protein product: CSVDGDSYGYTF. The chain recombines TRBV29-1 with TRBJ1-2, with no clear D. This CDR3 is 12 amino acids long. V gave up 3 bases and J gave up 4 bases, with 9 bases separating them. CDR1 is SQVTM and CDR2 is ANQGSEA in the germline V gene.

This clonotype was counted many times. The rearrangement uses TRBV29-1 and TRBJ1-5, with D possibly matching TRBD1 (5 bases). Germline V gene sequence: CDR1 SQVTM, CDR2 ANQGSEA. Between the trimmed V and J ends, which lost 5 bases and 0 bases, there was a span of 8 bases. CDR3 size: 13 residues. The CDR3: CSVPGPSNQPQHF. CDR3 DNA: TGCAGCGTTCCGGGGCCTAGCAATCAGCCCCAGCATTTT. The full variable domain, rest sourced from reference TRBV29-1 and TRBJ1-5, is SAVISQKPSRDICQRGTSLTIQCQVDSQVTMMFWYRQQPGQSLTLIATANQGSEATYESGFVIDKFPISRPNLTFSTLTVSNMSPEDSSIYLCSVPGPSNQPQHFGDGTRLSIL.

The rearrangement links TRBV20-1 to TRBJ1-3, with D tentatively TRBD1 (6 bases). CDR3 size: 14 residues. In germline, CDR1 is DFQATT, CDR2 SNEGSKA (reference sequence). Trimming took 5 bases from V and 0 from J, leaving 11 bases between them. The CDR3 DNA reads TGCAGTGCTTCGGACAGCCACTCTGGAAACACCATATATTTT. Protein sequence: CSASDSHSGNTIYF.

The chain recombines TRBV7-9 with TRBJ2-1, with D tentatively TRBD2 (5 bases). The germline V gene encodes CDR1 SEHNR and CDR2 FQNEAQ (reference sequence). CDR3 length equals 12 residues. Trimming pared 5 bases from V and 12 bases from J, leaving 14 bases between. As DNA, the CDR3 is TGTGCCAGCAGCCCACGCGGGCAGTTGCAGTTCTTC. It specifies CASSPRGQLQFF.

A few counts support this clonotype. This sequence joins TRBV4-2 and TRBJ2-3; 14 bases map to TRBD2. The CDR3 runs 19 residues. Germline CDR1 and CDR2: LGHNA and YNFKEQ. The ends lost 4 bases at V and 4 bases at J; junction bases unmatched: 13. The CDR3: CASSRSGTSGGALSDTQYF. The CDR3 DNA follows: TGTGCCAGCAGCCGCTCCGGGACTAGCGGGGGAGCATTGTCAGATACGCAGTATTTT.

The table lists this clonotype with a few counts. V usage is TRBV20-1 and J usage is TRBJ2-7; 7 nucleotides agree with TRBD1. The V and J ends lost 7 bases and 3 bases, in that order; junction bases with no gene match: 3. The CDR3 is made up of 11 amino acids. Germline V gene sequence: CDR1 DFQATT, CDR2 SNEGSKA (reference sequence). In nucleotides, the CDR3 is TGCAGTGGGGGACAGCACTACGAGCAGTACTTC. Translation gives CSGGQHYEQYF.

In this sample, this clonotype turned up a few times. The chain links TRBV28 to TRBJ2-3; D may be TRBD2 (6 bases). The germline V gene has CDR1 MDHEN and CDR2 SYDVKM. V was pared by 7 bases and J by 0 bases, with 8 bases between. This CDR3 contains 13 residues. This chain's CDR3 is CASKGTSTDTQYF. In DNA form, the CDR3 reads TGTGCCAGCAAGGGGACTAGCACAGATACGCAGTATTTT.

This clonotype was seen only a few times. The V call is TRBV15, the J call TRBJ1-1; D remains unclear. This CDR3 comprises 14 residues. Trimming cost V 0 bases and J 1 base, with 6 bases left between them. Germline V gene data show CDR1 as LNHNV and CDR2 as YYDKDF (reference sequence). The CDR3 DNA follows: TGTGCCACCAGCAGAGATAACAGGAACACTGAAGCTTTCTTT. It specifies CATSRDNRNTEAFF.

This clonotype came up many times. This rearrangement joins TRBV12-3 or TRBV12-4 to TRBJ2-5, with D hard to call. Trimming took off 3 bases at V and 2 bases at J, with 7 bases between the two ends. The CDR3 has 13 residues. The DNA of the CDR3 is TGTGCCAGCAGTTTTCCACAGCAAGAGACCCAGTACTTC. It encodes CASSFPQQETQYF.

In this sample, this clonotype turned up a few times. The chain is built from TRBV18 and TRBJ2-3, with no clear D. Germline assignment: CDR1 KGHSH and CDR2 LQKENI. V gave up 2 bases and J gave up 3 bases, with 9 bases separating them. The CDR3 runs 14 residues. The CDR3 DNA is TGTGCCAGCTCACCAGGGATAAATACAGATACGCAGTATTTT. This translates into CASSPGINTDTQYF.